The 19 T cell receptor beta chains in this list originate from one sample, sequenced in a study of cytomegalovirus exposure and HLA in healthy donors. The PCR was carried out with 60 Vbeta primers and 13 Jbeta primers. Some clones are missing from TCRdb's copy, which holds only in-frame ones; the method was immunoSEQ multiplex PCR. Of 150,000 to 200,000 clones listed, 70% to 90% are singletons. Sequencing was performed on PBMCs. Receptor source: a woman in her forties or fifties in good health and CMV-seronegative.

CDR3 nucleotides: TGCGCCAGCAGCCCGGCGGGATTTCCGGGACAGGGAGACTATGGCTACACCTTC. Translating it yields CASSPAGFPGQGDYGYTF. J is TRBJ1-2 and V is TRBV5-1; 9 positions match TRBD1. This CDR3 comprises 18 residues. Germline V gives CDR1 SGHRS, CDR2 YFSETQ. V lost 4 bases to trimming and J lost 3 bases; unmatched junction nucleotides: 16.

This sequence joins TRBV6-5 and TRBJ1-2; 8 bases match TRBD1. This CDR3 is built from 13 residues. V shed 7 bases and J 6 bases; nucleotides not matched to a gene: 7. The germline V gene has CDR1 MNHEY and CDR2 SVGAGI. The CDR3 sequence is CASNGQGGDGYTF. For the CDR3, the DNA is TGTGCCAGCAACGGACAGGGAGGAGATGGCTACACCTTC.

The rearrangement uses TRBV18 and TRBJ1-1; D is possibly TRBD1 (5 bases). V shed 6 bases and J shed 1 base, with 15 bases lying between them. Germline CDR1 is KGHSH and CDR2 is LQKENI. This CDR3 spans 15 amino acids. Here the CDR3 DNA reads TGTGCCAGCTCCCAGGAGGGGACGAAGAACACTGAAGCTTTCTTT. Residues: CASSQEGTKNTEAFF. Based on the CDR3 plus reference TRBV18 and TRBJ1-1, the full variable domain is NAGVMQNPRHLVRRRGQEARLRCSPMKGHSHVYWYRQLPEEGLKFMVYLQKENIIDESGMPKERFSAEFPKEGPSILRIQQVVRGDSAAYFCASSQEGTKNTEAFFGQGTRLTVV.

The V and J genes are TRBV30 and TRBJ2-3, with a tentative D call TRBD2 (6 bases). Trimming pared 5 bases from V and 6 bases from J, leaving 12 bases between. The CDR3 has 12 amino acids. In germline, CDR1 is GTSNPN, CDR2 SVGIG (reference sequence). The CDR3 DNA follows: TGTGCCTGGGGTCCCCTAGCGGATACGCAGTATTTT. Residues: CAWGPLADTQYF.

The DNA for the CDR3 is TGTGCCAGCAGTTTGGCGACTAGCGGGTCCCCGTCCTACGAGCAGTACTTC. This sequence encodes CASSLATSGSPSYEQYF. This chain joins TRBV28 and TRBJ2-7; 10 bases map to TRBD2. CDR3 length: 17 residues. Germline assignment: CDR1 MDHEN and CDR2 SYDVKM. J lost 1 base, V lost 3 bases, and 9 bases had no gene match. The full variable domain, its missing parts supplied by reference TRBV28 and TRBJ2-7, is DVKVTQSSRYLVKRTGEKVFLECVQDMDHENMFWYRQDPGLGLRLIYFSYDVKMKEKGDIPEGYSVSREKKERFSLILESASTNQTSMYLCASSLATSGSPSYEQYFGPGTRLTVT.

The chain has TRBV28 and TRBJ2-7; 9 bases fit TRBD1. This CDR3 contains 15 residues. V dropped 5 bases and J dropped 0; count of bases not matched to a gene: 5. The germline V gene encodes CDR1 MDHEN and CDR2 SYDVKM. The DNA for the CDR3 is TGTGCCAGCAGTCCCTACAGGGGGCTCTCCTACGAGCAGTACTTC. This codes for CASSPYRGLSYEQYF. The full variable domain, completed using reference TRBV28 and TRBJ2-7, is DVKVTQSSRYLVKRTGEKVFLECVQDMDHENMFWYRQDPGLGLRLIYFSYDVKMKEKGDIPEGYSVSREKKERFSLILESASTNQTSMYLCASSPYRGLSYEQYFGPGTRLTVT.

V usage is TRBV6-5 and J usage is TRBJ2-7; TRBD2 matches at 7 bases. The ends lost 6 bases at V and 3 bases at J; junction bases unmatched: 5. The CDR3 is 13 residues long. Germline lookup yields CDR1 MNHEY and CDR2 SVGAGI. CDR3 DNA: TGTGCCAGCAGCCTCGAGCGGGACTACGAGCAGTACTTC. Residues: CASSLERDYEQYF.

The chain recombines TRBV27 with TRBJ2-2; 11 bases map to TRBD1. CDR1 and CDR2 (germline): MNHEY, SMNVEV (reference sequence). This CDR3 contains 16 residues. After removal of 5 bases from V and 4 bases from J, the junction contained 6 bases not matched to a gene. CDR3 in amino acids: CASSLGTGGPTGELFF. Here the CDR3 DNA reads TGTGCCAGCAGTCTCGGGACAGGGGGTCCCACCGGGGAGCTGTTTTTT.

The chain links TRBV15 to TRBJ1-5, with a possible D match to TRBD1 (6 bases). The CDR3 length is 15 residues. The germline V gene has CDR1 LNHNV and CDR2 YYDKDF (reference sequence). V was shortened by 0 bases and J by 7 bases, with 13 bases between the two germline ends. CDR3 coding DNA: TGTGCCACCAGCAGAGATCGGGGGGCGGCGCAGCCCCAGCATTTT. It yields the protein CATSRDRGAAQPQHF. Filled out from reference TRBV15 and TRBJ1-5, the complete variable domain reads DAMVIQNPRYQVTQFGKPVTLSCSQTLNHNVMYWYQQKSSQAPKLLFHYYDKDFNNEADTPDNFQSRRPNTSFCFLDIRSPGLGDTAMYLCATSRDRGAAQPQHFGDGTRLSIL.

The chain combines TRBV7-8 with TRBJ1-1; D is possibly TRBD1 (6 bases). Germline CDR1 is SGHVS and CDR2 is FQNEAQ. This CDR3 contains 18 residues. V was pared by 2 bases and J by 1 base, with 20 bases between. The CDR3 region is CASSLKWGGGAGNTEAFF. The CDR3 nucleotides are TGTGCCAGCAGCTTAAAGTGGGGAGGGGGGGCAGGGAACACTGAAGCTTTCTTT.

This chain joins TRBV2 and TRBJ2-7; D unclear. V was pared by 6 bases and J by 4 bases, with 7 bases between. This CDR3 contains 11 residues. CDR1 SNHLY and CDR2 FYNNEI come from the germline V gene. Here the CDR3 reads CASRQVYEQYF. In DNA form, the CDR3 reads TGTGCCAGCAGGCAGGTATACGAGCAGTACTTC.

The J gene is TRBJ1-1, the V gene TRBV7-2; D is perhaps TRBD1 (5 bases). V was cut by 5 bases and J by 7 bases, with 14 bases left in between. CDR3 length: 13 amino acids. From germline, CDR1 is SGHTA and CDR2 FQGNSA. Here the CDR3 reads CASSRGGTGEAFF. The CDR3 bases are TGTGCCAGCAGCCGGGGGGGGACCGGTGAAGCTTTCTTT.

CDR3 DNA sequence: TGTGCCTGGAGGGTTGGTGCGCTAGCCAAAAACATTCAGTACTTC. Its translation: CAWRVGALAKNIQYF. V is TRBV30 and J is TRBJ2-4; D gene uncertain. V was clipped by 3 bases and J by 0 bases, with 12 bases between them. The CDR3 is 15 amino acids. The germline V gene encodes CDR1 GTSNPN and CDR2 SVGIG (reference sequence).

The chain is built from TRBV30 and TRBJ1-2, with D possibly TRBD1 on 5 matching bases. Germline V gene data show CDR1 as GTSNPN and CDR2 as SVGIG (reference sequence). The CDR3 spans 16 residues. Trimming removed 0 bases from V and 0 bases from J, with 14 bases in between. The CDR3: CAWSVIWDSTNYGYTF. In DNA, the CDR3 is TGTGCCTGGAGTGTAATCTGGGACTCCACTAACTATGGCTACACCTTC.

A few counts support this clone. The J gene is TRBJ1-1, the V gene TRBV13; no definite D call. Germline V CDR1 and CDR2: PRHDT, FYEKMQ (reference sequence). The V end lost 5 bases, the J end lost 0 bases, and 7 bases lay between the germline ends. This CDR3 has 13 amino acids. CDR3 residues: CASSPEMNTEAFF. DNA of the CDR3: TGTGCCAGCAGCCCAGAAATGAACACTGAAGCTTTCTTT. Complete variable domain (other parts from reference TRBV13 and TRBJ1-1): AAGVIQSPRHLIKEKRETATLKCYPIPRHDTVYWYQQGPGQDPQFLISFYEKMQSDKGSIPDRFSAQQFSDYHSELNMSSLELGDSALYFCASSPEMNTEAFFGQGTRLTVV.

The table lists this clone with a few counts. This chain connects TRBV28 to TRBJ1-1, with D perhaps TRBD1 (6 bases). The CDR3 extends over 16 amino acids. Trimming pared 7 bases from V and 2 bases from J, leaving 20 bases between. From germline, CDR1 is MDHEN and CDR2 SYDVKM. The CDR3 bases are TGTGCCAGCACCACGGGGGGGGCAGGGCTTAACACTGAAGCTTTCTTT. This sequence encodes CASTTGGAGLNTEAFF. The full variable domain, with the rest looked up from reference TRBV28 and TRBJ1-1, is DVKVTQSSRYLVKRTGEKVFLECVQDMDHENMFWYRQDPGLGLRLIYFSYDVKMKEKGDIPEGYSVSREKKERFSLILESASTNQTSMYLCASTTGGAGLNTEAFFGQGTRLTVV.

Only one count was recorded for this clone. The chain couples TRBV5-1 to TRBJ1-1; tentatively, D is TRBD1 (5 bases). Germline CDR1 and CDR2: SGHRS and YFSETQ. This CDR3 contains 15 residues. V lost 1 base and J lost 2, with 12 bases in between. Written as DNA, the CDR3 is TGCGCCAGCAGCTTGCTAGTGACAGATAACACTGAAGCTTTCTTT. Its translation: CASSLLVTDNTEAFF.

The genes are TRBV6-1 and TRBJ1-5; 9 nucleotides agree with TRBD1. V trimming: 10 bases; J trimming: 7 bases; junction bases outside the gene matches: 5. CDR1 is MNHNS, CDR2 SASEGT, per germline. The CDR3 spans 12 residues. The CDR3: CAITGGLQPQHF. CDR3 bases: TGTGCCATTACAGGGGGCTTACAGCCCCAGCATTTT.

This clone turned up a few times. The V call is TRBV28, the J call TRBJ1-1; 8 bases align to TRBD1. Germline lookup yields CDR1 MDHEN and CDR2 SYDVKM. V lost 6 bases, J lost 1 base, and 4 bases stayed unmatched. The length of the CDR3 is 14 residues. CDR3 sequence reads: CASSPTGANTEAFF. CDR3 nucleotide sequence: TGTGCCAGCAGCCCGACAGGGGCGAACACTGAAGCTTTCTTT.